This T cell receptor (beta chain) was identified in a study of T cell clonality in common variable immunodeficiency. Findings and caveats of the study: In common variable immunodeficiency, TCR beta chains reportedly carried fewer deletions and N-nucleotide insertions.

Profiling relied on immunoSEQ multiplex PCR, and the TCRdb table lists in-frame clones only, not all of them. The sample counts about 12,000 clones, none seen once; the ten largest own around 6.5%. This clone has ten or more counts. The antigen is not known. Input material: peripheral blood mononuclear cells. This receptor was identified in a human donor with common variable immunodeficiency.

The sequenced part of the CDR3 DNA is TGTGCCAGCAGTGAGATTAAGGCGGGTACG. It specifies CASSEIKAGT. The entire CDR3 protein is CASSEIKAGTQYF. The chain carries TRBV2 and TRBJ2-3, with D possibly being TRBD2 (5 bases). The sequenced fragment ends 3 residues before the CDR3 boundary, so the rest is inferred from the germline J gene. This CDR3 region has 13 residues. CDR1 SNHLY and CDR2 FYNNEI come from the germline V gene. V shed 3 bases and J shed 8 bases, with 12 bases lying between them. Using reference TRBV2 and TRBJ2-3 for the parts outside the CDR3, the full variable domain is EPEVTQTPSHQVTQMGQEVILRCVPISNHLYFYWYRQILGQKVEFLVSFYNNEISEKSEIFDDQFSVERPDGSNFTLKIRSTKLEDSAMYFCASSEIKAGTQYFGPGTRLTVL.